The 11 T cell receptor beta chains below were found in one sample sequenced in a study of immune characteristics of hereditary and idiopathic chronic pancreatitis. Chronic pancreatitis tissue was collected during total pancreatectomy with islet autotransplantation. Clones were read by immunoSEQ multiplex PCR, and TCRdb kept only the in-frame ones, dropping some. The data contain just over 1,400 clones, 55% to 70% of them singletons. Material: pancreas tissue with hereditary chronic pancreatitis. All receptors derive from a human donor with chronic pancreatitis.

The chain carries TRBV30 and TRBJ1-6, with no clear D. Trimming took 1 base from V and 7 from J, leaving 8 bases between them. CDR1 is GTSNPN, CDR2 SVGIG, per germline (reference sequence). CDR3 size: 13 residues. The CDR3 loop reads CAWSEVENSPLHF. The CDR3 region has the DNA TGTGCCTGGAGTGAAGTCGAGAATTCACCCCTCCACTTT.

This sequence joins TRBV30 and TRBJ2-1; TRBD2 aligns across 10 bases. Germline CDR1 is GTSNPN and CDR2 is SVGIG (reference sequence). This CDR3 spans 17 amino acids. The J segment lost 1 base and the V segment lost 4 bases, leaving 10 bases of the junction unmatched. The CDR3 bases are TGTGCCTGGACCCACGGGACTAGCGTGGGGTCCTACAATGAGCAGTTCTTC. Protein: CAWTHGTSVGSYNEQFF.

This CDR3 is CASSLTTGYLYGYTF. The CDR3 DNA sequence: TGTGCCAGCAGCTTGACTACAGGATACCTCTATGGCTACACCTTC. The V and J genes are TRBV5-4 and TRBJ1-2, with a tentative D call TRBD1 (5 bases). V was shortened by 1 base and J by 4 bases, with 14 bases between the two germline ends. The CDR3 has 15 amino acids. In germline, CDR1 is SGHNT, CDR2 YYREEE (reference sequence).

The chain links TRBV30 to TRBJ1-5; D may be TRBD1 (6 bases). This CDR3 contains 14 residues. CDR1 GTSNPN and CDR2 SVGIG come from the germline V gene (reference sequence). Trimming took 0 bases from V and 5 from J, leaving 11 bases between them. CDR3 DNA: TGTGCCTGGAGTGTACGGGCAGGGGATCAGCCCCAGCATTTT. The encoded protein is CAWSVRAGDQPQHF.

V is TRBV6-5 and J is TRBJ1-2; D not certain. V lost 11 bases and J 4 bases, leaving 17 bases between the germline ends. This CDR3 contains 13 residues. The germline gives CDR1 MNHEY, CDR2 SVGAGI. CDR3 protein: CAGTLGPFYGYTF. The DNA of the CDR3 is TGTGCCGGCACACTCGGGCCCTTCTATGGCTACACCTTC.

There are a few counts of this clone. V is TRBV30 and J is TRBJ1-1; D may be TRBD1 (6 bases). The V gene's germline CDR1 is GTSNPN and CDR2 SVGIG (reference sequence). V shed 2 bases and J shed 3 bases, with 25 bases lying between them. The length of the CDR3 is 18 residues. The CDR3 loop is CAWSLGSRGALRDTEAFF. In DNA form, the CDR3 reads TGTGCCTGGAGTCTAGGGTCGCGGGGGGCGCTCCGTGACACTGAAGCTTTCTTT.

The chain has TRBV19 and TRBJ1-1; D remains ambiguous. CDR1 and CDR2 (germline): LNHDA, SQIVND (reference sequence). CDR3 length: 13 amino acids. This chain's CDR3 is CAEVEEMNTEAFF. DNA for the CDR3: TGTGCTGAGGTCGAAGAAATGAACACTGAAGCTTTCTTT.

This clone was recorded once. This chain links TRBV7-2 with TRBJ2-5, with D possibly being TRBD2 (6 bases). Trimming pared 0 bases from V and 2 bases from J, leaving 13 bases between. CDR1 is SGHTA, CDR2 FQGNSA, per germline. This CDR3 spans 16 amino acids. DNA of the CDR3: TGTGCCAGCAGCTTAGCCACGGGAGTGGGGCAAGAGACCCAGTACTTC. It codes for CASSLATGVGQETQYF.

By frequency in the sample, this clone is large. CDR3 sequence (DNA): TGTGCCTGGAGTGTAGGGTCCTCTGGAAACACCATATATTTT. This translates into CAWSVGSSGNTIYF. This chain links TRBV30 with TRBJ1-3, with D unresolved. CDR3 length: 14 residues. Germline V gives CDR1 GTSNPN, CDR2 SVGIG (reference sequence). V was trimmed by 0 bases and J by 0 bases, leaving 6 bases between them.

The chain links TRBV2 to TRBJ2-3, with TRBD2 matching 11 bases. Germline CDR1 reads SNHLY; CDR2 reads FYNNEI. The CDR3 spans 20 residues. With 6 bases clipped from V and 2 bases from J, the junction kept 19 bases outside the gene matches. DNA for the CDR3: TGTGCCAGCAGGCACGCGGCGCCTTGGGGTAGCGGGGGGGCCACAGATACGCAGTATTTT. Amino acid sequence: CASRHAAPWGSGGATDTQYF. Complete variable domain (other parts from reference TRBV2 and TRBJ2-3): EPEVTQTPSHQVTQMGQEVILRCVPISNHLYFYWYRQILGQKVEFLVSFYNNEISEKSEIFDDQFSVERPDGSNFTLKIRSTKLEDSAMYFCASRHAAPWGSGGATDTQYFGPGTRLTVL.

The sample holds a few counts of this clone. J is TRBJ2-6 and V is TRBV9; TRBD1 aligns across 10 bases. CDR1 and CDR2 (germline): SGDLS, YYNGEE. The V and J ends lost 5 bases and 4 bases, in that order; junction bases with no gene match: 6. The CDR3 has 16 residues. DNA for the CDR3: TGTGCCAGCAGGACAGGGGGCGTTTCCGGGGCCAACGTCCTGACTTTC. Translated, it gives CASRTGGVSGANVLTF.